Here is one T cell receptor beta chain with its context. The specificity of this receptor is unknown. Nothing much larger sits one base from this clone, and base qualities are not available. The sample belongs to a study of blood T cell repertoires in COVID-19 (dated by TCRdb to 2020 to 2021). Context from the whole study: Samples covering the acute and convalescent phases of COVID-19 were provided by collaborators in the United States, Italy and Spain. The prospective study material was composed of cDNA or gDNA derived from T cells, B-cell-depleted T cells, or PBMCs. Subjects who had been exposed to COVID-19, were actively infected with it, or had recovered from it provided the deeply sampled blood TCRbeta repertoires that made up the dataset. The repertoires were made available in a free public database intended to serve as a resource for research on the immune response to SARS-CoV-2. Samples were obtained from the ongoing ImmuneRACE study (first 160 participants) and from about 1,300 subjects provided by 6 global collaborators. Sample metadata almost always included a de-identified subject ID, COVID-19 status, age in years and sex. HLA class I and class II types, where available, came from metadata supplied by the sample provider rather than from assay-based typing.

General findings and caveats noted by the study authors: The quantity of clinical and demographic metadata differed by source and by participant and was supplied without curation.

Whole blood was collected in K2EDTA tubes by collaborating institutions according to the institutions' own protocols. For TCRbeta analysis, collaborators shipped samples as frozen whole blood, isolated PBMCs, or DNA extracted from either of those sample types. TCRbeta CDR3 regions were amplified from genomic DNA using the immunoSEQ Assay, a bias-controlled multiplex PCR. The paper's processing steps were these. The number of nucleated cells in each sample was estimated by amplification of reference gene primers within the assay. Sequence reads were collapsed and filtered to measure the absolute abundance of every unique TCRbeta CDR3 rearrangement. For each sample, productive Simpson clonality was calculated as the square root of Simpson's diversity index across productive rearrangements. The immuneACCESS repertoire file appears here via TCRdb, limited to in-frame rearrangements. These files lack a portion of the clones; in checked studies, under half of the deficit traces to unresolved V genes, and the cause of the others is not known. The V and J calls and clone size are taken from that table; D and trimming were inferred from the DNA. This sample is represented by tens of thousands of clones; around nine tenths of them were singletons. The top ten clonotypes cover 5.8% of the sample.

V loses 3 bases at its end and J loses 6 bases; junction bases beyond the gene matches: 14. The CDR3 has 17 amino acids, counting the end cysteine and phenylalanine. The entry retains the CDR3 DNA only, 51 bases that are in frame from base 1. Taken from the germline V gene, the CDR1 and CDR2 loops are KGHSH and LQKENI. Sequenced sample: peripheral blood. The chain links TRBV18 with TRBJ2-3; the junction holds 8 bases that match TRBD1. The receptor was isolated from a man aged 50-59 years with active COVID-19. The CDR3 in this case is CASSPSHGQGNRDTQYF. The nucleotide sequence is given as TGTGCCAGCTCACCCAGTCATGGACAGGGCAACAGGGATACGCAGTATTTT. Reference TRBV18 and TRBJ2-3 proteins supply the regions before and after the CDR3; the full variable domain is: NAGVMQNPRHLVRRRGQEARLRCSPMKGHSHVYWYRQLPEEGLKFMVYLQKENIIDESGMPKERFSAEFPKEGPSILRIQQVVRGDSAAYFCASSPSHGQGNRDTQYFGPGTRLTVL.